The next 18 T cell receptor beta chains were all read from a single sample in a study of vaccination effects on CD4 cells after COVID-19. Their target antigens are unknown. Following culture for approximately 11 days, CD4+ T cells were isolated. According to PCR results, the person was infected with SARS-CoV-2 between March and December 2020. Either the mRNA-1273 or the BNT162b2 vaccine was given to participants as two doses. This table comes from immunoSEQ multiplex PCR, and its TCRdb copy is limited to in-frame clones, with some not included. The sample lists around 50,000 clones, about four fifths occurring once. Sequencing was performed on CD4+ T cells from PBMCs cultured without peptide, taken after COVID-19 vaccination. The receptor set was obtained from a human donor who had a prior SARS-CoV-2 infection.

V gene TRBV7-2 combines with J gene TRBJ2-5, with a possible D match to TRBD1 (6 bases). V was trimmed by 3 bases and J by 4 bases, leaving 15 bases between them. The length of the CDR3 is 15 residues. Germline V gene data show CDR1 as SGHTA and CDR2 as FQGNSA. CDR3 bases: TGTGCCAGCAGCTTCCGTAGGGGGTTTAGAGAGACCCAGTACTTC. It is translated as CASSFRRGFRETQYF.

The rearrangement links TRBV30 to TRBJ2-5, with D possibly called TRBD1 or TRBD2 (5 bases each). CDR1 GTSNPN and CDR2 SVGIG come from the germline V gene (reference sequence). V shed 6 bases and J shed 5 bases, with 16 bases lying between them. This CDR3 is built from 13 residues. DNA of the CDR3: TGTGCCTGTAATTCCCAGGGCGGGGAGACCCAGTACTTC. Translated, it gives CACNSQGGETQYF.

This clone was detected only once. The chain employs TRBV2 and TRBJ2-7; TRBD2 matches at 14 bases. Germline CDR1 SNHLY, CDR2 FYNNEI. This CDR3 region has 14 residues. After removal of 1 base from V and 8 bases from J, the junction contained 1 base not matched to a gene. The CDR3 reads CASSEGTSGGKQYF. The CDR3 nucleotides read TGTGCCAGCAGTGAAGGGACTAGCGGGGGGAAGCAGTACTTC.

On this clone: The sample has other DNA sequences that encode this CDR3 too. The chain couples TRBV12-3 or TRBV12-4 to TRBJ2-3; TRBD2 might be the D (6 bases). The CDR3 consists of 13 residues. V was pared by 2 bases and J by 4 bases, with 7 bases between. The CDR3 sequence is CASSLWGADTQYF. CDR3 nucleotide sequence: TGTGCCAGCAGTTTATGGGGGGCAGATACGCAGTATTTT.

The chain employs TRBV10-3 and TRBJ1-1; D may be TRBD1 (6 bases). CDR1 and CDR2 from the germline V gene are ENHRY and SYGVKD. Trimming pared 4 bases from V and 5 bases from J, leaving 14 bases between. This CDR3 region has 14 residues. The CDR3 DNA sequence: TGTGCCATCAGTGGGTCGGGACAAAAGACTGAAGCTTTCTTT. It yields the protein CAISGSGQKTEAFF.

The chain links TRBV28 to TRBJ1-6; 7 nucleotides match TRBD1. CDR3 length: 15 residues. Germline CDR1 reads MDHEN; CDR2 reads SYDVKM. V gave up 2 bases and J gave up 9 bases; unmatched junction bases: 7. The CDR3: CASSLTGQNLSPLHF. For the CDR3, the DNA is TGTGCCAGCAGTTTAACGGGACAGAATCTTTCACCCCTCCACTTT. Full variable domain (remainder filled in from reference TRBV28 and TRBJ1-6): DVKVTQSSRYLVKRTGEKVFLECVQDMDHENMFWYRQDPGLGLRLIYFSYDVKMKEKGDIPEGYSVSREKKERFSLILESASTNQTSMYLCASSLTGQNLSPLHFGNGTRLTVT.

The chain is built from TRBV5-1 and TRBJ2-5, with 8 bases fitting TRBD1. The CDR3 loop spans 14 amino acids. CDR1 is SGHRS and CDR2 is YFSETQ in the germline V gene. V shed 4 bases and J 5 bases; nucleotides not matched to a gene: 7. The DNA of the CDR3 is TGCGCCAGCAGCCCCGGGACAGGCAGCGAGACCCAGTACTTC. Amino acids: CASSPGTGSETQYF. Using reference TRBV5-1 and TRBJ2-5 for the parts outside the CDR3, the full variable domain is KAGVTQTPRYLIKTRGQQVTLSCSPISGHRSVSWYQQTPGQGLQFLFEYFSETQRNKGNFPGRFSGRQFSNSRSEMNVSTLELGDSALYLCASSPGTGSETQYFGPGTRLLVL.

This clone was picked up a small number of times. V gene TRBV19 combines with J gene TRBJ2-1; TRBD2 might be the D (5 bases). Trimming took off 5 bases at V and 5 bases at J, with 13 bases between the two ends. Germline V gene data show CDR1 as LNHDA and CDR2 as SQIVND (reference sequence). The CDR3 has 14 amino acids. The CDR3 nucleotides read TGTGCCAGTAGTTCAAGCGGACTCGACAATGAGCAGTTCTTC. Protein sequence: CASSSSGLDNEQFF.

The table lists this clone with a few counts. V and J are TRBV5-6 and TRBJ2-3; D remains unclear. This CDR3 spans 13 amino acids. V lost 0 bases and J 1 base, leaving 3 bases between the germline ends. The germline V gene encodes CDR1 SGHDT and CDR2 YYEEEE. CDR3 amino acids: CASSLGGTDTQYF. CDR3 sequence (DNA): TGTGCCAGCAGCTTGGGGGGCACAGATACGCAGTATTTT.

CDR3 nucleotides: TGTGCCAGCAGTTTGGGGCAGGGGATACTGTTTTTT. This gives the protein CASSLGQGILFF. V and J are TRBV12-3 or TRBV12-4 and TRBJ2-2; TRBD1 is a possible D gene (6 bases). The CDR3 loop spans 12 amino acids. V lost 3 bases and J 14 bases, leaving 13 bases between the germline ends.

The chain employs TRBV3-1 (or the pseudogene TRBV3-2) and TRBJ2-1; TRBD2 aligns across 11 bases. The CDR3 covers 15 residues. The V gene's germline CDR1 is LGHDT and CDR2 YNNKEL (reference sequence). The V and J ends lost 4 bases and 7 bases, in that order; junction bases with no gene match: 6. CDR3 DNA sequence: TGTGCCAGCAGCCCTCTAGCGGGAGGTGCGAATGAGCAGTTCTTC. This codes for CASSPLAGGANEQFF.

The gene calls are TRBV11-3 and TRBJ2-3, with D maybe TRBD2 (6 bases). Trimming took 5 bases from V and 4 from J, leaving 22 bases between them. CDR1 is SGHNT and CDR2 is YENEEA in the germline V gene. The CDR3 loop spans 17 amino acids. CDR3 sequence: CASSKSGGTGDADTQYF. In DNA, the CDR3 is TGTGCCAGCAGCAAAAGCGGAGGGACGGGAGATGCAGATACGCAGTATTTT.

This clone occurred a few times. The chain has TRBV6-6 and TRBJ2-7; D might be TRBD1 or TRBD2, each matching 5 bases. CDR1 MNHNY and CDR2 SVGAGI come from the germline V gene (reference sequence). The length of the CDR3 is 12 residues. Deletions cut 7 bases from V and 12 bases from J, with 19 bases between. The CDR3 sequence: CASTIGTEERYF. CDR3 coding DNA: TGTGCCAGCACCATCGGGACCGAGGAACGGTACTTC.

The chain recombines TRBV4-1 with TRBJ2-7, with D possibly being TRBD1 (6 bases). The ends were cut back, 0 bases at V and 2 bases at J, with 14 bases in the middle. Germline values: CDR1 MGHRA, CDR2 YSYEKL. The CDR3 length is 16 residues. The CDR3 DNA reads as TGCGCCAGCAGCCAAGACTTCACAGGGTTTGCCTACGAGCAGTACTTC. This translates into CASSQDFTGFAYEQYF.

The table lists this clone with a count of one. The V gene is TRBV15, the J gene TRBJ1-1; D remains unclear. V lost 1 base and J lost 3, with 15 bases in between. This CDR3 spans 16 amino acids. Germline V gene sequence: CDR1 LNHNV, CDR2 YYDKDF (reference sequence). The chain's CDR3 is CATSRVQNGGYTEAFF. CDR3 bases: TGTGCCACCAGCAGAGTTCAAAACGGTGGGTACACTGAAGCTTTCTTT.

For the CDR3, the DNA is TGTGCCATCAAGTTGATCAGCGGGGCAGGGAGCGACTATGGCTACACCTTC. Translating gives CAIKLISGAGSDYGYTF. The chain carries TRBV10-3 and TRBJ1-2; the D gene is possibly TRBD1 (5 bases). From germline, CDR1 is ENHRY and CDR2 SYGVKD. V dropped 7 bases and J dropped 3 bases, with 24 bases sitting between them. This CDR3 spans 17 amino acids.

The chain links TRBV20-1 to TRBJ1-1; D unclear. Germline V gives CDR1 DFQATT, CDR2 SNEGSKA (reference sequence). V dropped 3 bases and J dropped 5 bases, with 7 bases sitting between them. The CDR3 has 11 residues. CDR3 sequence (DNA): TGCAGTGCTAGCCGGGTGACTGAAGCTTTCTTT. It specifies CSASRVTEAFF.

This chain links TRBV7-9 with TRBJ2-3; 11 bases fit TRBD2. This CDR3 contains 15 residues. Trimming cost V 2 bases and J 6 bases; bases outside gene matches: 4. Germline values: CDR1 SEHNR, CDR2 FQNEAQ (reference sequence). CDR3 coding DNA: TGTGCCAGCAGCTTACTAGCGGGGGGATGGGATACGCAGTATTTT. Translated, it gives CASSLLAGGWDTQYF. The full variable domain, its missing parts supplied by reference TRBV7-9 and TRBJ2-3, is DTGVSQNPRHKITKRGQNVTFRCDPISEHNRLYWYRQTLGQGPEFLTYFQNEAQLEKSRLLSDRFSAERPKGSFSTLEIQRTEQGDSAMYLCASSLLAGGWDTQYFGPGTRLTVL.